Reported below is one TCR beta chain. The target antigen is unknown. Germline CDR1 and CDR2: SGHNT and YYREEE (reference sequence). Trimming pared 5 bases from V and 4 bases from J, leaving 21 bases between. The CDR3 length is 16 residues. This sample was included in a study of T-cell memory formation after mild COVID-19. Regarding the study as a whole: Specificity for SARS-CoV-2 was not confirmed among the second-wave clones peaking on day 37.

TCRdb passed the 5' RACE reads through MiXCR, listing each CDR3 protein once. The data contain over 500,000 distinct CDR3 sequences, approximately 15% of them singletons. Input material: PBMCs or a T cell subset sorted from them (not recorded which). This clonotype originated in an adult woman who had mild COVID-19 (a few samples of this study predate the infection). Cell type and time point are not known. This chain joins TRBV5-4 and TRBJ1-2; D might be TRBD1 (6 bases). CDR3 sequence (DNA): TGTGCCAGCAGACCACGGACAGCCCTCGGAGTCTATGGCTACACCTTC. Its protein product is CASRPRTALGVYGYTF. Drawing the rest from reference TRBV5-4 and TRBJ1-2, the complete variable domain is ETGVTQSPTHLIKTRGQQVTLRCSSQSGHNTVSWYQQALGQGPQFIFQYYREEENGRGNFPPRFSGLQFPNYSSELNVNALELDDSALYLCASRPRTALGVYGYTFGSGTRLTVV.